This T cell receptor beta chain is from a study of siplizumab effects on memory and regulatory T cells. The CDR3 sequence is 10 residues long. Per germline, CDR1 SQVTM and CDR2 ANQGSEA. V was trimmed by 7 bases and J by 6 bases, leaving 7 bases between them. Measured with immunoSEQ multiplex PCR; TCRdb has only the in-frame clones, and not every one. The sample holds roughly 120,000 clones, just under 95% seen once. J is TRBJ1-3 and V is TRBV29-1; unclear D gene. This receptor was identified in a human donor in good health. The sample was CD4+ T cells sorted from blood. The CDR3 is CSAGENTIYF. CDR3 bases: TGCAGCGCTGGAGAAAACACCATATATTTT.